The clone carrying this TCR beta chain was recorded many times. Its specificity is unknown. Libraries of TCR beta came from iRepertoire HTBI primers plus Arm-PCR of CDR3 regions. TCRdb analysed the multiplex PCR reads with MiXCR anew, one entry per CDR3 protein. Of 540,000 or so distinct CDR3 sequences in the sample, 13% were seen once. These data are taken from a study of regulatory T cells in long-lasting Graves disease. Study-level results: With persistent disease, TRBV28, TRBJ1-2 and TRBJ2-5 were the favored segments.

The CDR3 length is 15 residues. The germline V gene has CDR1 SGHRS and CDR2 YFSETQ. Trimming removed 2 bases from V and 0 bases from J, with 9 bases in between. Time point of the sample: newly diagnosed GD, antithyroid drugs for less than 3 months. PBMC RNA was the source of the TCR library. These data were likewise used in another study, on T cells in Graves' hyperthyroidism and ophthalmopathy. From that study: Graves' hyperthyroidism was deemed stable given no ophthalmopathy progression within 18 months. RT-PCR in the first round (using the HTBI primer set) targeted the TCR CDR3.

Sequenced here: peripheral blood mononuclear cells (PBMCs), sampled at new diagnosis, from a patient treated with antithyroid drugs. The J gene is TRBJ2-1, the V gene TRBV5-1, with no clear D. The origin of this receptor is a man aged 25-40 years with Graves disease. This CDR3 is CASSFGRSSYNEQFF. CDR3 bases: TGCGCCAGCAGCTTTGGTCGGAGCTCCTACAATGAGCAGTTCTTC.